This paragraph reports one T cell receptor (beta chain). How the authors handled the data: Quantification of nucleated cells was approximated via reference gene primer amplification. Sequenced by immunoSEQ multiplex PCR; TCRdb stores in-frame clones only, minus some. V and J calls and clone size are those listed in that table; D and trimming were worked out from the DNA. The sample lists approximately 35,000 clones; roughly three quarters were seen once. The sample is drawn from a study of blood T cell repertoires in COVID-19. Background on the study: Samples taken during acute and convalescent COVID-19 were collected in the United States, Italy and Spain. PBMCs, B-cell-depleted T cells, or T cells provided the cDNA or gDNA that made up the material.

The CDR3 has 13 amino acids. V lost 6 bases to trimming and J lost 1 base, with 9 bases between them. CDR1 is MNHEY and CDR2 is SVGAGI in the germline V gene. The J gene is TRBJ1-1, the V gene TRBV6-5; D is uncertain. The TCR originated in a man at least 80 years old with acute or convalescent COVID-19. Sequencing used peripheral blood. CDR3 region: CASSQSSNTEAFF. CDR3 sequence (DNA): TGTGCCAGCAGCCAGTCATCGAACACTGAAGCTTTCTTT.